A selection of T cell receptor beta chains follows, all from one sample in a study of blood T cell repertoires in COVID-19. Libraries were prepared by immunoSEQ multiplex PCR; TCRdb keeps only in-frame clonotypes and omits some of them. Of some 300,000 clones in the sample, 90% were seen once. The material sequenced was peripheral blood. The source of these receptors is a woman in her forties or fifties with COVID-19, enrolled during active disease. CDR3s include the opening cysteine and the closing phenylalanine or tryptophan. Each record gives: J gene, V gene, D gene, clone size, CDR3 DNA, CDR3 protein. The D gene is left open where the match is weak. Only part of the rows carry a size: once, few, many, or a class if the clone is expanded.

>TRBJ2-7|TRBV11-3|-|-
TGTGCCAGCAGCCAAGGGACACACGTGAGGGACGAGCAGTACTTC
CASSQGTHVRDEQYF
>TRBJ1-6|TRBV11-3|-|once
TGTGCCAGCAGCCCGAGGGGGATAAAGGATTCACCCCTCCACTTT
CASSPRGIKDSPLHF
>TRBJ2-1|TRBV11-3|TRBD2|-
TGTGCCAGCAGCCCCGGGACTAGCGCCTACAATGAGCAGTTCTTC
CASSPGTSAYNEQFF
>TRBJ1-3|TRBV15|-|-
TGTGCCACCAGCAGAGTCAAATCCTCTGGAAACACCATATATTTT
CATSRVKSSGNTIYF
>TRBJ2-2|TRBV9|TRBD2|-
TGTGCCAGCAGCGTAGGGGTTGGAGCGGGAGGTTCCGGGGAGCTGTTTTTT
CASSVGVGAGGSGELFF
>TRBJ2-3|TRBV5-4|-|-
TGTGCCAGCAGCTTGGGTCCAGGGCGATTGGATACGCAGTATTTT
CASSLGPGRLDTQYF
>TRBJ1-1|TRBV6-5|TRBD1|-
TGTGCCAGCAGTTCCAGTCCCGGGACAGGGATCTCTGCCGCTTTCTTT
CASSSSPGTGISAAFF
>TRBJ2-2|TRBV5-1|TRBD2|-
TGCGCCAGCAGCTTCGGGACTAGCGGGAGCGGGGAGCTGTTTTTT
CASSFGTSGSGELFF
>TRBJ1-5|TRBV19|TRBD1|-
TGTGCCAGTAGTATCGACAGGGGGGGAAATCAGCCCCAGCATTTT
CASSIDRGGNQPQHF
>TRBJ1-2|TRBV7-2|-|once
TGTGCCAGCAGCTTACTGCTTAGGGGGATTTATTATGGCTACACCTTC
CASSLLLRGIYYGYTF
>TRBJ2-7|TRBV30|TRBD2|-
TGTGCCTGGACCAAACCCTGGGGGGGGTACACCTACGAGCAGTACTTC
CAWTKPWGGYTYEQYF
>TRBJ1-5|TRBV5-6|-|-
TGTGCCAGCAGCTTGGGGACAAATGGCTATCAGCCCCAGCATTTT
CASSLGTNGYQPQHF
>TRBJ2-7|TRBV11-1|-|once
TGTGCCAGCAGCTTAAACCCGGATACAGGGCTCGGCGAGCAGTACTTC
CASSLNPDTGLGEQYF
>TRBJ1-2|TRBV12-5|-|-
TGTGCTAGTGCCCCCTCGGGGATCTATGGCTACACCTTC
CASAPSGIYGYTF
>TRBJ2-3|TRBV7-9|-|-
TGTGCCAGCAGCCGGGGGTCAGGTACGCAGTATTTT
CASSRGSGTQYF
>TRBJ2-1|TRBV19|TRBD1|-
TGTGCCAGTAGTGACCGGGACAGGGACGACAATGAGCAGTTCTTC
CASSDRDRDDNEQFF
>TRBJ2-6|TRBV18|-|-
TGTGCCAGCTCCCCAATGAGGAATCGTGGGGCCAACGTCCTGACTTTC
CASSPMRNRGANVLTF
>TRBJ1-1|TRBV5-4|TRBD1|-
TGTGCCAGCAGCGAGGGGGCGCGGGACACTGAAGCTTTCTTT
CASSEGARDTEAFF
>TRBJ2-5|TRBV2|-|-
TGTGCCAGCAACGCGATTGGCGGGTTCCAAGAGACCCAGTACTTC
CASNAIGGFQETQYF
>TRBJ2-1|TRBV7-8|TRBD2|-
TGTGCCAGCAGCCCGGGCTTTACTAGCGGGAGTAGTAATGAGCAGTTCTTC
CASSPGFTSGSSNEQFF
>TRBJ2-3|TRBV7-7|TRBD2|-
TGTGCTAGCAGCCGGACTAGCGGGCCCAGCCCGCAGTATTTT
CASSRTSGPSPQYF
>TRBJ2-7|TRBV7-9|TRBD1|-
TGTGCCAGCAGCTCACAGGGGGTCACCTACGAGCAGTACTTC
CASSSQGVTYEQYF
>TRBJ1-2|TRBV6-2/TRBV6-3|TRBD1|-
TGTGCCAGCAGTTCGGGGACAGGGTCTGACGGCTACACCTTC
CASSSGTGSDGYTF
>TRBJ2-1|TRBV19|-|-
TGTGCCAGTAGTATAAGGGGTGAGCAGTTCTTC
CASSIRGEQFF
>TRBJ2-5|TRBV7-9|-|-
TGTGCCAGCAGCTTATTACGGGGTTCGGAGACCCAGTACTTC
CASSLLRGSETQYF
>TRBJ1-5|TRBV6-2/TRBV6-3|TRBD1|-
TGTGCCAGCAGTAAAGGGACAGATCAGCCCCAGCATTTT
CASSKGTDQPQHF
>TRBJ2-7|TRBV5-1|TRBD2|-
TGCGCCAGCAGCTCCGGGACTAGCGGGAGAAGCTACGAGCAGTACTTC
CASSSGTSGRSYEQYF
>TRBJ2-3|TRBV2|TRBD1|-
TGTGCCAGCAGTCTGGGACAGGGCTACACAGATACGCAGTATTTT
CASSLGQGYTDTQYF
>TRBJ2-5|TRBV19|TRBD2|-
TGTGCCAGTAGTACCGGACTAGCGCTAGCCCAAGAGACCCAGTACTTC
CASSTGLALAQETQYF
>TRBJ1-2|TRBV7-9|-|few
TGTGCCAGCAGCCTGACCACCTGGGGCGCCGGCTATGGCTACACCTTC
CASSLTTWGAGYGYTF
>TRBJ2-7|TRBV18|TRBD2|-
TGTGCCAGCTCACCAGGAGCGGGAGGTCTCTACGAGCAGTACTTC
CASSPGAGGLYEQYF
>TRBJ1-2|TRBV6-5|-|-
TGTGCCAGCAGTTACTCGAGTACGAGAAGCGGCTACACCTTC
CASSYSSTRSGYTF
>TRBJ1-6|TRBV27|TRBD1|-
TGTGCCAGCACCACGGACAGGGGGCGTTCACCCCTCCACTTT
CASTTDRGRSPLHF
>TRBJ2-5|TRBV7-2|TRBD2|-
TGTGCCAGCAGCTTAGGGGCCTTAGCTAGCGGGAGGGGGGAGACCCAGTACTTC
CASSLGALASGRGETQYF
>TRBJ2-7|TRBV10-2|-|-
TGCGCCAGCAGGATACAGGGTAGTATGGCCGAGCAGTACTTC
CASRIQGSMAEQYF
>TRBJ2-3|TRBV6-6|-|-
TGTGCCAGCAGTGGGAGAGGCCCCACAGATACGCAGTATTTT
CASSGRGPTDTQYF
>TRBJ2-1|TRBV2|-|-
TGTGCCAGCAGGGACAGACTTATTGTGAATTCCATTGTGCAGTTCTTC
CASRDRLIVNSIVQFF
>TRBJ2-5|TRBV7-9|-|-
TGTGCCAGCAGCCCAAAGGTCGGGAGACAAGAGACCCAGTACTTC
CASSPKVGRQETQYF
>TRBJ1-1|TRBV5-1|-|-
TGCGCCAGCAGCCAGGCACAGAACACTGAAGCTTTCTTT
CASSQAQNTEAFF
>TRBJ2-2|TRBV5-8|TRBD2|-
TGTGCCAGCGTACTAGCGGGAGGAGGGGAGCTGTTTTTT
CASVLAGGGELFF
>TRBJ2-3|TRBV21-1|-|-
TGTGCCAGCAGCAAAGCGGGACTACCAGGGTCCACAGATACGCAGTATTTT
CASSKAGLPGSTDTQYF
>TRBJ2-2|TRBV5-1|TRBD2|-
TGCGCCAGCAGCGCACGGGGCCTAGCGGGGAACACCGGGGAGCTGTTTTTT
CASSARGLAGNTGELFF
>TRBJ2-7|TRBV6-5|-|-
TGTGCCAGCGAAAGAGGGGGAGAGCAGTACTTC
CASERGGEQYF
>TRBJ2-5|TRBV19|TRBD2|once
TGTGCCAGTAGTATAGATAGCGGGAGGGCCAGAGAAGAGACCCAGTACTTC
CASSIDSGRAREETQYF
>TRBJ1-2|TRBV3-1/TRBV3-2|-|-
TGTGCCAGCAGCGACCGCGGGTCTAACTATGGCTACACCTTC
CASSDRGSNYGYTF
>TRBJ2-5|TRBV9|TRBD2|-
TGTGCCAGCAGCGTAGGTAGACTAGCGGGAGTCCTTGAGACCCAGTACTTC
CASSVGRLAGVLETQYF
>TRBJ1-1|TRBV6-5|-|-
TGTGCCAGCAGTAACGAAAGAAGGAGGACTGAAGCTTTCTTT
CASSNERRRTEAFF
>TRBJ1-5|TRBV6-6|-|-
TGTGCCAGCAGTTACGGCGGGGATAGCAATCAGCCCCAGCATTTT
CASSYGGDSNQPQHF